Below are 15 T cell receptor beta chains sequenced from a single sample in a study of cytomegalovirus exposure and HLA in healthy donors. Primers for the PCR totalled 60 Vbeta and 13 Jbeta. Clones were read by immunoSEQ multiplex PCR, and TCRdb kept only the in-frame ones, dropping some. The data show 100,000 or so clones, about 75% seen once. Material: PBMCs. The origin of the receptors is a man aged 25 to 40 in good health and CMV-seropositive.

The chain recombines TRBV7-2 with TRBJ2-5; 10 bases match TRBD2. Germline CDR1 SGHTA, CDR2 FQGNSA. V dropped 1 base and J dropped 2; count of bases not matched to a gene: 10. The CDR3 spans 18 residues. This CDR3 is CASSLGSAGGPRQETQYF. CDR3 nucleotides: TGTGCCAGCAGCTTAGGGTCAGCGGGGGGGCCCAGGCAAGAGACCCAGTACTTC. Looking up the rest from reference TRBV7-2 and TRBJ2-5 gives the full variable domain: GAGVSQSPSNKVTEKGKDVELRCDPISGHTALYWYRQSLGQGLEFLIYFQGNSAPDKSGLPSDRFSAERTGGSVSTLTIQRTQQEDSAVYLCASSLGSAGGPRQETQYFGPGTRLLVL.

The genes are TRBV6-5 and TRBJ1-6; TRBD1 matches at 9 bases. This CDR3 spans 14 amino acids. CDR1 is MNHEY, CDR2 SVGAGI, per germline. The V gene end was trimmed by 4 bases and the J gene end by 6 bases; junction bases not matched to a gene: 1. CDR3 coding DNA: TGTGCCAGCAGTTCGGACAGGGGTAATTCACCCCTCCACTTT. This encodes CASSSDRGNSPLHF.

This rearrangement joins TRBV19 to TRBJ2-2; D is perhaps TRBD2 (5 bases). Trimming took off 6 bases at V and 6 bases at J, with 8 bases between the two ends. Germline loops: CDR1 LNHDA, CDR2 SQIVND (reference sequence). This CDR3 region has 12 residues. The CDR3 reads CASRLGSGELFF. As DNA, the CDR3 is TGTGCCAGTAGACTAGGGTCCGGGGAGCTGTTTTTT.

The table lists this clone with a few counts. This chain connects TRBV28 to TRBJ1-1; 7 nucleotides align to TRBD1. The junction had 1 base not matched to a gene; V was cut back by 0 bases and J by 3 bases. The CDR3 length is 14 residues. From germline, CDR1 is MDHEN and CDR2 SYDVKM. CDR3 protein: CASSLWGQYTEAFF. The CDR3 bases are TGTGCCAGCAGTTTATGGGGACAGTACACTGAAGCTTTCTTT.

This clone was observed once. The chain has TRBV29-1 and TRBJ2-2, with D perhaps matching TRBD2 (7 bases). V gave up 6 bases and J gave up 0 bases, with 23 bases separating them. CDR1 is SQVTM, CDR2 ANQGSEA, per germline. There are 18 residues in the CDR3. CDR3 in amino acids: CSVWGGALQGSNTGELFF. CDR3 nucleotides: TGCAGCGTCTGGGGAGGGGCCTTACAGGGATCGAACACCGGGGAGCTGTTTTTT.

CDR3 nucleotides: TGTGCCAGCAGCGTAGTAGGCGGGGGAACCACCGGGGAGCTGTTTTTT. This sequence encodes CASSVVGGGTTGELFF. V and J are TRBV9 and TRBJ2-2, with 7 bases matching TRBD2. This CDR3 contains 16 residues. J was trimmed by 4 bases and V by 0 bases; bases with no gene match: 6. Germline V gene data show CDR1 as SGDLS and CDR2 as YYNGEE.

V and J are TRBV27 and TRBJ1-6, with TRBD1 identical over 8 bases. This CDR3 is built from 17 residues. V trimming: 4 bases; J trimming: 5 bases; junction bases outside the gene matches: 10. The germline V gene has CDR1 MNHEY and CDR2 SMNVEV (reference sequence). The CDR3 DNA is TGTGCCAGCAGTTCCCGGAGACAGGGGCTCAATAATTCACCCCTCCACTTT. This gives the protein CASSSRRQGLNNSPLHF.

This chain uses TRBV7-9 with TRBJ2-7; a possible D gene is TRBD2 (6 bases). Between the trimmed V and J ends, which lost 0 bases and 2 bases, there was a span of 8 bases. The CDR3 length is 14 residues. In germline, CDR1 is SEHNR, CDR2 FQNEAQ (reference sequence). The CDR3 reads CASSLAGEAYEQYF. As DNA, the CDR3 is TGTGCCAGCAGCTTAGCGGGGGAGGCCTACGAGCAGTACTTC.

Only one count was recorded for this clone. The chain recombines TRBV29-1 with TRBJ1-1, with D possibly matching TRBD1 (6 bases). Germline V lookup: CDR1 SQVTM, CDR2 ANQGSEA. This CDR3 comprises 14 residues. V was pared by 6 bases and J by 1 base, with 15 bases between. CDR3 in amino acids: CSVRTALGNTEAFF. The CDR3 DNA is TGCAGCGTCCGGACAGCTTTGGGGAACACTGAAGCTTTCTTT.

This clone has only one observation. V and J are TRBV4-2 and TRBJ2-5, with D possibly being TRBD2 (5 bases). The V gene's germline CDR1 is LGHNA and CDR2 YNFKEQ. Trimming shortened V by 1 base and J by 5 bases, and 8 bases separated the two germline ends. The CDR3 runs 13 residues. The CDR3 nucleotides read TGTGCCAGCAGCCAAGGGAGAGGGGAGACCCAGTACTTC. Protein product: CASSQGRGETQYF.

The chain uses TRBV5-1 and TRBJ2-2; a weak D match, TRBD1 (5 bases). The germline CDR1 and CDR2 sequences are SGHRS and YFSETQ. The CDR3 contains 14 residues. Between the trimmed V and J ends, which lost 5 bases and 4 bases, there was a span of 12 bases. The CDR3 is CASRVGQGTGELFF. The CDR3 DNA follows: TGCGCCAGCAGGGTTGGTCAGGGCACCGGGGAGCTGTTTTTT.

This clone was seen at least ten times. The chain combines TRBV6-4 with TRBJ2-1, with TRBD1 as a possible D gene (6 bases). Deletions cut 1 base from V and 5 bases from J, with 6 bases between. This CDR3 spans 13 amino acids. The germline V gene encodes CDR1 MRHNA and CDR2 SNTAGT. CDR3 sequence (DNA): TGTGCCAGCAGTGACTGGGACAACAATGAGCAGTTCTTC. It is translated as CASSDWDNNEQFF.

V usage is TRBV2 and J usage is TRBJ1-2, with 12 nucleotides matching TRBD1. Germline CDR1 is SNHLY and CDR2 is FYNNEI. This CDR3 region has 16 residues. The V gene end was trimmed by 8 bases and the J gene end by 5 bases; junction bases not matched to a gene: 12. CDR3 nucleotides: TGTGCCAGCTCCCGGGACAGGGGGCAGTGGGTGTATGGCTACACCTTC. This sequence encodes CASSRDRGQWVYGYTF.

The rearrangement joins TRBV6-1 to TRBJ2-5; D is undetermined. The CDR3 runs 13 residues. V gave up 6 bases and J gave up 2 bases, with 10 bases separating them. The germline V gene encodes CDR1 MNHNS and CDR2 SASEGT. CDR3 residues: CASREIDQETQYF. DNA for the CDR3: TGTGCCAGCAGGGAGATTGATCAAGAGACCCAGTACTTC.

This chain connects TRBV7-2 to TRBJ1-1; D may be TRBD1 (5 bases). Germline CDR1 reads SGHTA; CDR2 reads FQGNSA. The ends were cut back, 3 bases at V and 5 bases at J, with 10 bases in the middle. The CDR3 runs to 13 residues. The CDR3 reads CASSLQGGTEAFF. The DNA of the CDR3 is TGTGCCAGCAGCTTGCAGGGAGGAACTGAAGCTTTCTTT.